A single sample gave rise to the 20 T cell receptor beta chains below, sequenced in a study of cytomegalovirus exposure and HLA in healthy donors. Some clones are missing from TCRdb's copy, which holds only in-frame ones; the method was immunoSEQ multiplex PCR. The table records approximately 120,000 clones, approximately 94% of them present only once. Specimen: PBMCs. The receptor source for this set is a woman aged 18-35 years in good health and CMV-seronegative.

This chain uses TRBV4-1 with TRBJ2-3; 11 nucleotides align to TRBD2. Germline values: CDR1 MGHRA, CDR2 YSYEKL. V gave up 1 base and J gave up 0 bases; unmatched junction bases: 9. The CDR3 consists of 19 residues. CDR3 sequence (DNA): TGCGCCAGCAGCCAAGGGGATGGTATAGCGGGGGGGAGCACAGATACGCAGTATTTT. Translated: CASSQGDGIAGGSTDTQYF.

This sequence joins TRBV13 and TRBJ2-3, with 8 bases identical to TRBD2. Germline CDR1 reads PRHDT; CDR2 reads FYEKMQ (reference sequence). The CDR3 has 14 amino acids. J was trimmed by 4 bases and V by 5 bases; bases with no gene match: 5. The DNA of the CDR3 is TGTGCCAGCAGCGCAGCGGGAGCTTCAGATACGCAGTATTTT. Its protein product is CASSAAGASDTQYF.

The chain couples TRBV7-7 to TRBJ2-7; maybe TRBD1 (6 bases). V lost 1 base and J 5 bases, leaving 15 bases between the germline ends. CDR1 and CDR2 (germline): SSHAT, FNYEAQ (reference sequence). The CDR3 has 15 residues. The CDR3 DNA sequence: TGTGCCAGCAGCTTAGGGACCGGGACACGGGACGAGCAGTACTTC. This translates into CASSLGTGTRDEQYF.

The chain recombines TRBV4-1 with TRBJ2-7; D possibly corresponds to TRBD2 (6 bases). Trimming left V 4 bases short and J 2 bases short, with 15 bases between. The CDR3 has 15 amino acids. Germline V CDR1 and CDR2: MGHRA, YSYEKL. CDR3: CASSPQKGLTYEQYF. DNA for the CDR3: TGCGCCAGCAGCCCACAGAAGGGACTCACCTACGAGCAGTACTTC.

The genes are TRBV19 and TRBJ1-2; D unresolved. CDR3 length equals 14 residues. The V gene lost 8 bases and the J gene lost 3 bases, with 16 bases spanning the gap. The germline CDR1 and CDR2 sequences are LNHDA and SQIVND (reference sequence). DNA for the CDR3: TGTGCCAGTTCCCGCTCTCAGGCGTACTATGGCTACACCTTC. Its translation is CASSRSQAYYGYTF.

CDR3 protein: CASSNRAANEKLFF. The CDR3 nucleotides are TGTGCCAGCTCAAACAGGGCCGCTAATGAAAAACTGTTTTTT. The V and J genes are TRBV18 and TRBJ1-4; possibly TRBD1 for D (6 bases). Germline CDR1 and CDR2: KGHSH and LQKENI. The CDR3 is made up of 14 amino acids. The V gene lost 5 bases and the J gene lost 3 bases, with 10 bases spanning the gap.

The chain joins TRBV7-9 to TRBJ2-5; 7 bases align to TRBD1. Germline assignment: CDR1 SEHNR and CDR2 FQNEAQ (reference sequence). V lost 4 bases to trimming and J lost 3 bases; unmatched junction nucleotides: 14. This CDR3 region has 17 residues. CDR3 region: CASSSPGQAGREETQYF. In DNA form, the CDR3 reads TGTGCCAGCAGCTCCCCTGGACAGGCGGGTAGGGAAGAGACCCAGTACTTC.

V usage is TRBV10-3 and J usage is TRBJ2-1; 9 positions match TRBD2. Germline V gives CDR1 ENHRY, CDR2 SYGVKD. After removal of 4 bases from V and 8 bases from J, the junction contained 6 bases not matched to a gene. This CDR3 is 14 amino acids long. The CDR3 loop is CAISASAGGDEQFF. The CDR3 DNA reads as TGTGCCATCAGTGCGTCGGCGGGGGGGGATGAGCAGTTCTTC.

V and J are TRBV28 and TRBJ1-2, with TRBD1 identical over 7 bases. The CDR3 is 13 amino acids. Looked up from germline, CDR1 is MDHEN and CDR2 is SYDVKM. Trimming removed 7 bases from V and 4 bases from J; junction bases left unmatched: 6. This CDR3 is CASNTQGPYGYTF. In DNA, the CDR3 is TGTGCCAGCAATACACAGGGGCCCTATGGCTACACCTTC.

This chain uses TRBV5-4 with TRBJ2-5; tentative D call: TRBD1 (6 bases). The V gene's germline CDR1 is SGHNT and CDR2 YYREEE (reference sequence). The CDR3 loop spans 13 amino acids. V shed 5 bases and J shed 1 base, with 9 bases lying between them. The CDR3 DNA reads TGTGCCAGCAGGACAGGCCCCCAAGAGACCCAGTACTTC. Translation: CASRTGPQETQYF.

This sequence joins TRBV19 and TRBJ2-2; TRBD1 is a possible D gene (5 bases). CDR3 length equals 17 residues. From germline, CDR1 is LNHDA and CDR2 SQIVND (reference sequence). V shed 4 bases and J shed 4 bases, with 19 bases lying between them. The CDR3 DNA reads TGTGCCAGTAGTAGATCGCCCGCAGGGTATGGCACCGGGGAGCTGTTTTTT. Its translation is CASSRSPAGYGTGELFF. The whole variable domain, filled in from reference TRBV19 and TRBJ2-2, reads DGGITQSPKYLFRKEGQNVTLSCEQNLNHDAMYWYRQDPGQGLRLIYYSQIVNDFQKGDIAEGYSVSREKKESFPLTVTSAQKNPTAFYLCASSRSPAGYGTGELFFGEGSRLTVL.

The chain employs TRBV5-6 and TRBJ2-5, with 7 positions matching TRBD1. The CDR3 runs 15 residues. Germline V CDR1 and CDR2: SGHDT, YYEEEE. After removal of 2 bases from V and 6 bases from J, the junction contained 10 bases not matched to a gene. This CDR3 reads CASSFYGQGVKTQYF. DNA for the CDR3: TGTGCCAGCAGCTTTTACGGGCAGGGGGTAAAGACCCAGTACTTC.

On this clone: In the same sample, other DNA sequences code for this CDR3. CDR3 nucleotide sequence: TGTGCCAGCAGCGTAGGGGCAGACTATGGCTACACCTTC. It yields the protein CASSVGADYGYTF. The rearrangement joins TRBV9 to TRBJ1-2, with D hard to call. Trimming removed 0 bases from V and 3 bases from J, with 6 bases in between. The CDR3 is made up of 13 amino acids. Germline values: CDR1 SGDLS, CDR2 YYNGEE.

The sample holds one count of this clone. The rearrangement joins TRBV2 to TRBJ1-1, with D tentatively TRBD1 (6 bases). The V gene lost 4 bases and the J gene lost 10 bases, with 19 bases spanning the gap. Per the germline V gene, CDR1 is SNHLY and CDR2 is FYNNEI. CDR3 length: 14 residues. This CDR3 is CASSAPTGRVAAFF. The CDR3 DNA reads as TGTGCCAGCAGTGCTCCCACAGGGAGGGTAGCAGCTTTCTTT.

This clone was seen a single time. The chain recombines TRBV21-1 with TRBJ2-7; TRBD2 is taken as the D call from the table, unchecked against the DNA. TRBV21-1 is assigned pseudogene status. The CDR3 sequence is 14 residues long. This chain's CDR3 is CASSSVPNSYEQYF. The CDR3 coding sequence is TGTGCCAGCAGCAGCGTGCCAAACTCCTACGAGCAGTACTTC.

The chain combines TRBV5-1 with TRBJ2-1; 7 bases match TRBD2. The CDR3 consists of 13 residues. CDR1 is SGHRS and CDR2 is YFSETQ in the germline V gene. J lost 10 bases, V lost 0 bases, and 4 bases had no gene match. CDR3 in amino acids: CASSLERDGEQFF. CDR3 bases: TGCGCCAGCAGCTTGGAGCGGGATGGGGAGCAGTTCTTC.

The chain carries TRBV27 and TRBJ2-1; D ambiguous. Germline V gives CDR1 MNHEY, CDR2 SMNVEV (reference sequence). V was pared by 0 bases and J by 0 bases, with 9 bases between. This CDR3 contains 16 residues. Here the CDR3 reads CASSLSSAYSYNEQFF. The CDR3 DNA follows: TGTGCCAGCAGTTTATCGAGTGCCTACTCCTACAATGAGCAGTTCTTC.

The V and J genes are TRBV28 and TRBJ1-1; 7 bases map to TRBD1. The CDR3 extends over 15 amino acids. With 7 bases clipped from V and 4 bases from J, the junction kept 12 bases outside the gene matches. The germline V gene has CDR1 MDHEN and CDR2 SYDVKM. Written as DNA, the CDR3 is TGTGCCAGCAAACCAACGAGGGGGCGAGGCACTGAAGCTTTCTTT. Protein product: CASKPTRGRGTEAFF.

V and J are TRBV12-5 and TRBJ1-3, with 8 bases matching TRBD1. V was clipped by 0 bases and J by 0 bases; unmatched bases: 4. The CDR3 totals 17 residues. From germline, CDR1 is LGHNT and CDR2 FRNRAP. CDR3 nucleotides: TGTGCTAGTGGTTTGGTTACAGGGGGTCCCTCTGGAAACACCATATATTTT. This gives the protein CASGLVTGGPSGNTIYF.

CDR3 sequence reads: CASSSVGGTTYEQYF. CDR3 DNA sequence: TGTGCCAGCAGTTCGGTCGGAGGGACGACCTACGAGCAGTACTTC. This chain joins TRBV27 and TRBJ2-7, with D maybe TRBD2 (6 bases). The CDR3 spans 15 residues. The V gene's germline CDR1 is MNHEY and CDR2 SMNVEV (reference sequence). Trimming shortened V by 4 bases and J by 2 bases, and 15 bases separated the two germline ends.